A single sample is the source of the 3 T cell receptor beta chains below, sequenced in a study of blood T cell repertoires in COVID-19. The assay was immunoSEQ multiplex PCR, and TCRdb's table has in-frame clones only and misses some. The profile shows 25,000 to 30,000 clones, about four fifths of them singletons. The source material was peripheral blood. Receptor source: a man in his 70s with acute or convalescent COVID-19.

The chain links TRBV30 to TRBJ2-7, with TRBD1 matching 9 bases. There are 15 residues in the CDR3. The junction had 10 bases not matched to a gene; V was cut back by 4 bases and J by 3 bases. The germline V gene encodes CDR1 GTSNPN and CDR2 SVGIG (reference sequence). CDR3 sequence: CAWNSVTGGYYEQYF. CDR3 DNA: TGTGCCTGGAACTCGGTGACAGGGGGTTACTACGAGCAGTACTTC.

V gene TRBV7-9 combines with J gene TRBJ1-3; no firm D call. CDR3 length: 14 amino acids. Deletions cut 2 bases from V and 0 bases from J, with 5 bases between. Germline V lookup: CDR1 SEHNR, CDR2 FQNEAQ (reference sequence). CDR3 nucleotides: TGTGCCAGCAGCTTATCCATCTCTGGAAACACCATATATTTT. The encoded protein is CASSLSISGNTIYF. Full variable domain (missing parts from reference TRBV7-9 and TRBJ1-3): DTGVSQNPRHKITKRGQNVTFRCDPISEHNRLYWYRQTLGQGPEFLTYFQNEAQLEKSRLLSDRFSAERPKGSFSTLEIQRTEQGDSAMYLCASSLSISGNTIYFGEGSWLTVV.

The genes are TRBV4-2 and TRBJ2-7; 8 bases are shared with TRBD1. Germline loops: CDR1 LGHNA, CDR2 YNFKEQ. This CDR3 comprises 14 residues. Trimming at V came to 6 bases and at J to 3 bases, leaving 7 bases not matched to a gene. CDR3 in DNA: TGTGCCAGCAGTCCCGGGACAGGTAGCTACGAGCAGTACTTC. This sequence encodes CASSPGTGSYEQYF.